A single sample is the source of the 22 T cell receptor beta chains below, sequenced in a study of cytomegalovirus exposure and HLA in healthy donors. The PCR ran on 60 Vbeta and 13 Jbeta primers. Assay: immunoSEQ multiplex PCR; the TCRdb copy retains only in-frame clones and omits some. The sample lists more than 95,000 clones, around 80% occurring once. Sequences were obtained from PBMCs. All receptors come from a woman aged 40 to 49 in good health and CMV-seronegative.

This rearrangement joins TRBV7-9 to TRBJ2-1; 12 nucleotides line up with TRBD2. The CDR3 sequence is 17 residues long. V shed 5 bases and J 9 bases; nucleotides not matched to a gene: 14. Per germline, CDR1 SEHNR and CDR2 FQNEAQ (reference sequence). In DNA, the CDR3 is TGTGCCAGCAGCCCAAGACAAGCTAGCGGGAGGGGGAGTGAGCAGTTCTTC. This translates into CASSPRQASGRGSEQFF.

The rearrangement joins TRBV20-1 to TRBJ2-2; perhaps TRBD1 as D (5 bases). The ends were cut back, 8 bases at V and 4 bases at J, with 8 bases in the middle. This CDR3 comprises 11 residues. From germline, CDR1 is DFQATT and CDR2 SNEGSKA (reference sequence). In DNA form, the CDR3 reads TGCAGTACCCAGGGCACCGGGGAGCTGTTTTTT. Its translation is CSTQGTGELFF.

The sample holds a few counts of this clone. CDR3 coding DNA: TGTGCCAGTACGACGGACAGGGGTGTTGAAGCTTTCTTT. It translates to CASTTDRGVEAFF. The chain employs TRBV19 and TRBJ1-1; 9 bases map to TRBD1. The V segment lost 7 bases and the J segment 7 bases; nucleotides outside the gene matches: 7. The CDR3 totals 13 residues. The germline V gene has CDR1 LNHDA and CDR2 SQIVND (reference sequence).

The chain uses TRBV28 and TRBJ2-5; 10 nucleotides match TRBD2. The CDR3 is made up of 17 amino acids. Germline assignment: CDR1 MDHEN and CDR2 SYDVKM. The ends lost 3 bases at V and 11 bases at J; junction bases unmatched: 18. The CDR3 DNA reads as TGTGCCAGCAGTTTGGTTCTAGCGGGAGTGTGGATAGGTAGGCAGTACTTC. This encodes CASSLVLAGVWIGRQYF.

This clone was recorded only once. The CDR3: CAIRNPQGATDTQYF. The CDR3, as DNA: TGTGCCATCAGAAACCCACAGGGGGCCACAGATACGCAGTATTTT. The rearrangement links TRBV10-3 to TRBJ2-3, with 9 bases that match TRBD1. CDR1 ENHRY and CDR2 SYGVKD come from the germline V gene. The J segment lost 2 bases and the V segment lost 6 bases, leaving 6 bases of the junction unmatched. This CDR3 spans 15 amino acids.

This clone showed up just once. This chain connects TRBV29-1 to TRBJ2-3, with D maybe TRBD1 (6 bases). V lost 5 bases, J lost 0 bases, and 12 bases lay in between. Germline CDR1 is SQVTM and CDR2 is ANQGSEA. CDR3 length: 14 amino acids. CDR3 protein: CSVTDRPSTDTQYF. CDR3 sequence (DNA): TGCAGCGTTACCGACAGGCCTAGCACAGATACGCAGTATTTT.

V gene TRBV11-2 combines with J gene TRBJ2-7; 8 nucleotides align to TRBD2. This CDR3 region has 15 residues. Germline lookup yields CDR1 SGHAT and CDR2 FQNNGV. After removal of 1 base from V and 2 bases from J, the junction contained 4 bases not matched to a gene. CDR3 sequence: CASSLVSGITYEQYF. Here the CDR3 DNA reads TGTGCCAGCAGCTTAGTTAGCGGGATTACCTACGAGCAGTACTTC.

Comment on this clone: A read error may account for a junction end that differs from germline. V usage is TRBV7-9 and J usage is TRBJ2-1; 11 positions match TRBD2. The CDR3 loop spans 16 amino acids. Per germline, CDR1 SEHNR and CDR2 FQNEAQ (reference sequence). CDR3 DNA: TGTTCCAGCAGCCTTCCTACTAGCGGGGGCCACAATGAGCAGTTCTTC. It translates to CSSSLPTSGGHNEQFF. Variable domain in full (rest from reference TRBV7-9 and TRBJ2-1): DTGVSQNPRHKITKRGQNVTFRCDPISEHNRLYWYRQTLGQGPEFLTYFQNEAQLEKSRLLSDRFSAERPKGSFSTLEIQRTEQGDSAMYLCSSSLPTSGGHNEQFFGPGTRLTVL.

The chain recombines TRBV5-5 with TRBJ2-1; D is ambiguous. This CDR3 is 15 amino acids long. V lost 4 bases and J 0 bases, leaving 11 bases between the germline ends. CDR1 and CDR2 from the germline V gene are SGHKS and YYEKEE (reference sequence). The CDR3 here is CASSLYSPSYNEQFF. The CDR3 region has the DNA TGTGCCAGCAGCCTTTATAGTCCCTCCTACAATGAGCAGTTCTTC.

This clone ranks as medium-sized. The chain employs TRBV10-3 and TRBJ1-1; D may be TRBD1 (6 bases). The CDR3 runs to 12 residues. Germline V gene sequence: CDR1 ENHRY, CDR2 SYGVKD. The germline V and J ends were trimmed by 10 bases and 5 bases, with 14 bases remaining between them. CDR3 residues: CATREGGTEAFF. The DNA for the CDR3 is TGTGCCACAAGAGAGGGGGGGACTGAAGCTTTCTTT.

V gene TRBV27 combines with J gene TRBJ2-1; 9 bases fit TRBD1. Germline lookup yields CDR1 MNHEY and CDR2 SMNVEV (reference sequence). Trimming removed 5 bases from V and 7 bases from J; junction bases left unmatched: 9. The CDR3 length is 15 residues. CDR3 loop: CASSPAGQGWNEQFF. As DNA, the CDR3 is TGTGCCAGCAGTCCAGCGGGACAGGGCTGGAATGAGCAGTTCTTC.

The J gene is TRBJ1-5, the V gene TRBV6-1; D possibly corresponds to TRBD1 (5 bases). Germline V gene sequence: CDR1 MNHNS, CDR2 SASEGT. V lost 2 bases and J lost 7, with 18 bases in between. CDR3 length: 16 amino acids. The CDR3 here is CASSERGRPPGQPQHF. CDR3 coding DNA: TGTGCCAGCAGTGAAAGGGGCAGGCCACCCGGGCAGCCCCAGCATTTT.

The chain recombines TRBV7-6 with TRBJ2-1; D may be TRBD2 (7 bases). This CDR3 comprises 14 residues. Germline CDR1 SGHVS, CDR2 FNYEAQ. Trimming pared 3 bases from V and 9 bases from J, leaving 15 bases between. The CDR3 coding sequence is TGTGCCAGCAGCTTGGGTGGGGGGGCCCCTGAGCAGTTCTTC. Translated, it gives CASSLGGGAPEQFF.

CDR3 loop: CAISESRGTRNQPQHF. DNA for the CDR3: TGTGCCATCAGTGAGTCGCGGGGTACGCGCAATCAGCCCCAGCATTTT. The chain recombines TRBV10-3 with TRBJ1-5; D gene unclear. The CDR3 is 16 amino acids. Between the trimmed V and J ends, which lost 0 bases and 2 bases, there was a span of 11 bases. Germline V gene sequence: CDR1 ENHRY, CDR2 SYGVKD.

The chain uses TRBV28 and TRBJ1-5; no definite D call. The CDR3 has 14 amino acids. The ends were cut back, 7 bases at V and 7 bases at J, with 17 bases in the middle. Germline V gives CDR1 MDHEN, CDR2 SYDVKM. This CDR3 reads CASTKATDSQPQHF. The DNA of the CDR3 is TGTGCCAGCACCAAAGCCACCGATTCCCAGCCCCAGCATTTT.

This clone appeared a single time. The chain joins TRBV7-6 to TRBJ2-1; the match to TRBD2 covers 12 bases. Trimming took 1 base from V and 11 from J; bases not matched to a gene: 6. The length of the CDR3 is 15 residues. Germline V gene lookup returns CDR1 SGHVS and CDR2 FNYEAQ. Here the CDR3 reads CASSLEASGRVKQFF. The CDR3 DNA reads as TGTGCCAGCAGCTTAGAAGCTAGCGGGAGGGTCAAGCAGTTCTTC.

The V gene is TRBV7-2, the J gene TRBJ1-1; D remains ambiguous. This CDR3 has 15 residues. Germline V gene data show CDR1 as SGHTA and CDR2 as FQGNSA. The V end lost 1 base, the J end lost 4 bases, and 13 bases lay between the germline ends. CDR3 sequence reads: CASSLDFRRVTEAFF. CDR3 bases: TGTGCCAGCAGCTTAGATTTCCGCCGGGTCACTGAAGCTTTCTTT. Supplemented by reference TRBV7-2 and TRBJ1-1, the full variable domain reads GAGVSQSPSNKVTEKGKDVELRCDPISGHTALYWYRQSLGQGLEFLIYFQGNSAPDKSGLPSDRFSAERTGGSVSTLTIQRTQQEDSAVYLCASSLDFRRVTEAFFGQGTRLTVV.

J is TRBJ1-1 and V is TRBV6-6, with 8 nucleotides matching TRBD1. CDR3 length: 12 residues. Trimming cost V 6 bases and J 7 bases; bases outside gene matches: 4. From germline, CDR1 is MNHNY and CDR2 SVGAGI (reference sequence). The CDR3 is CASRRGQVEAFF. In DNA form, the CDR3 reads TGTGCCAGCAGGCGGGGACAGGTTGAAGCTTTCTTT.

This sequence joins TRBV15 and TRBJ2-2; 8 bases match TRBD1. V lost 0 bases, J lost 8 bases, and 11 bases stayed unmatched. This CDR3 region has 17 residues. The germline V gene encodes CDR1 LNHNV and CDR2 YYDKDF (reference sequence). The CDR3, as DNA: TGTGCCACCAGCAGAGATAGGGGGACAGGAGCGTGGGGGGAGCTGTTTTTT. Encoded protein: CATSRDRGTGAWGELFF. Looking up the rest from reference TRBV15 and TRBJ2-2 gives the full variable domain: DAMVIQNPRYQVTQFGKPVTLSCSQTLNHNVMYWYQQKSSQAPKLLFHYYDKDFNNEADTPDNFQSRRPNTSFCFLDIRSPGLGDTAMYLCATSRDRGTGAWGELFFGEGSRLTVL.

This clone has just a few counts. The chain carries TRBV28 and TRBJ1-1; 8 bases align to TRBD1. Per the germline V gene, CDR1 is MDHEN and CDR2 is SYDVKM. The CDR3 consists of 16 residues. Trimming removed 2 bases from V and 7 bases from J; junction bases left unmatched: 12. The CDR3: CASSLRGRGPADEAFF. The CDR3 coding sequence is TGTGCCAGCAGTTTAAGGGGCAGGGGGCCCGCAGATGAAGCTTTCTTT. Complete variable domain (other parts from reference TRBV28 and TRBJ1-1): DVKVTQSSRYLVKRTGEKVFLECVQDMDHENMFWYRQDPGLGLRLIYFSYDVKMKEKGDIPEGYSVSREKKERFSLILESASTNQTSMYLCASSLRGRGPADEAFFGQGTRLTVV.

V gene TRBV27 combines with J gene TRBJ2-3; maybe TRBD1 (6 bases). Germline lookup yields CDR1 MNHEY and CDR2 SMNVEV (reference sequence). Trimming removed 1 base from V and 6 bases from J, with 8 bases in between. The CDR3 has 13 residues. Here the CDR3 reads CASSLYRADTQYF. In DNA form, the CDR3 reads TGTGCCAGCAGTTTATACAGGGCCGATACGCAGTATTTT.

This chain links TRBV28 with TRBJ2-7, with a weak D call TRBD1 (5 bases). In germline, CDR1 is MDHEN, CDR2 SYDVKM. The length of the CDR3 is 15 residues. Trimming removed 6 bases at V and 2 bases at J, with 17 bases between. The CDR3: CASSSIRGRAYEQYF. CDR3 in DNA: TGTGCCAGCAGCTCAATTAGGGGCAGAGCCTACGAGCAGTACTTC.